This TCR beta chain stems from a study of cytomegalovirus exposure and HLA in healthy donors. Findings and limits, study-wide: Association of a missense DCLRE1C variant with TCR beta V- and J-gene trimming was reported in a later analysis.

From germline, CDR1 is SEHNR and CDR2 FQNEAQ (reference sequence). Trimming took 4 bases from V and 6 from J, leaving 12 bases between them. This CDR3 has 13 residues. With 60 Vbeta and 13 Jbeta primers, the PCR was carried out. The protocol was immunoSEQ multiplex PCR, while the TCRdb copy is restricted to in-frame clones and leaves out a portion. The sample records roughly 150,000 clones, roughly 70% being singletons. Concerning this clone itself: Its antigen remains unidentified.

Every donor was a healthy person donating bone marrow. The study sampled nominally healthy donors, though unrecorded immune exposures were likely. The sequence was obtained from a woman aged 45-65 years in good health and CMV-seropositive. The sample was PBMCs. This chain joins TRBV7-9 and TRBJ1-1; D ambiguous. The chain's CDR3 is CASSYTESSEAFF. In DNA, the CDR3 is TGTGCCAGCAGCTATACAGAGAGCTCTGAAGCTTTCTTT.